Following are 8 T cell receptor beta chains from one sample sequenced in a study of blood T cells in healthy people across ages. PCR was performed a second time for about 7 to 12 cycles using a sample-barcoded 5' primer and a J-beta primer mix. TCRdb reprocessed the 5' RACE reads via MiXCR and lists one record per CDR3 protein. The sample yields approximately 810,000 distinct CDR3 sequences, under 30% seen once. Specimen: blood. The receptor source for this set is a woman of 80 years or more in good health.

V and J are TRBV5-6 and TRBJ1-1; D gene unclear. The V gene's germline CDR1 is SGHDT and CDR2 YYEEEE. The length of the CDR3 is 13 residues. V dropped 6 bases and J dropped 0 bases, with 9 bases sitting between them. CDR3 bases: TGTGCCAGCAAGAACACAATGAACACTGAAGCTTTCTTT. Its protein product is CASKNTMNTEAFF.

Only a few counts were recorded for this clonotype. A much more abundant neighbour one base away suggests this may be a read error. The J gene is TRBJ2-5, the V gene TRBV28, with TRBD1 identical over 7 bases. The J call may not be correct, given that the DNA end is closer to TRBJ2-7. CDR3 length: 16 residues. Germline V lookup: CDR1 MDHEN, CDR2 SYDVKM. This chain's CDR3 is CASSLWGAQGTHEQYF. CDR3 DNA sequence: TGTGCCAGCAGTTTATGGGGCGCACAGGGGACCCACGAGCAGTACTTC.

Of note for this clonotype: A clone one base away is much larger, so this may be a read error. The chain is built from TRBV6-2 or TRBV6-3 and TRBJ2-5; 8 bases fit TRBD1. The CDR3 is 12 amino acids. V lost 8 bases, J lost 11 bases, and 10 bases stayed unmatched. The germline V gene has CDR1 MNHEY and CDR2 SVGEGT. The CDR3 reads CASGRQGSQQYF. The CDR3 region has the DNA TGTGCCAGCGGAAGACAGGGGTCTCAGCAGTACTTC.

This clonotype was counted many times. V and J are TRBV12-3 or TRBV12-4 and TRBJ1-2; D perhaps matches TRBD1 (6 bases). The CDR3 sequence is 13 residues long. V was shortened by 5 bases and J by 3 bases, with 10 bases between the two germline ends. This chain's CDR3 is CASSRGEHYGYTF. The CDR3 DNA sequence: TGTGCCAGCAGTAGGGGGGAGCACTATGGCTACACCTTC.

This clonotype was picked up many times. The gene calls are TRBV20-1 and TRBJ2-1; TRBD2 matches at 11 bases. Per the germline V gene, CDR1 is DFQATT and CDR2 is SNEGSKA (reference sequence). Germline trimming cut 0 bases from V and 8 bases from J; bases unmatched to any gene: 3. The CDR3 spans 14 residues. CDR3 region: CSARDSGGADEQFF. The CDR3 DNA follows: TGCAGTGCTAGAGATAGCGGGGGGGCTGATGAGCAGTTCTTC.

A remark on this clonotype: It may be a read error: a sequence one base away is much more abundant. This sequence joins TRBV27 and TRBJ1-2, with a tentative D call TRBD1 (5 bases). This CDR3 comprises 14 residues. Germline CDR1 and CDR2: MNHEY and SMNVEV (reference sequence). The CDR3 DNA is TGTGCCAGCAGGTTATCATGGGGGAACTATGGCTACACCTTC. As protein: CASRLSWGNYGYTF.

Concerning this clonotype itself: A junction end diverges from the germline sequence, so it may reflect a read error. J is TRBJ2-3 and V is TRBV4-1, with 12 bases fitting TRBD1. CDR3 length equals 17 residues. In germline, CDR1 is MGHRA, CDR2 YSYEKL. The CDR3 loop reads CASRQGTGGTFTDTQYF. CDR3 in DNA: TGCGCCAGCAGACAAGGGACAGGGGGCACGTTCACAGATACGCAGTATTTT.

Many counts were recorded for this clonotype. The V and J genes are TRBV20-1 and TRBJ2-4, with 10 bases that match TRBD1. Per germline, CDR1 DFQATT and CDR2 SNEGSKA (reference sequence). The V segment lost 1 base and the J segment 6 bases; nucleotides outside the gene matches: 9. The CDR3 is 16 amino acids. Written as DNA, the CDR3 is TGCAGTGCTAGAGTCCGGGACAGGGGAGCGGGAAACATTCAGTACTTC. Amino acid sequence: CSARVRDRGAGNIQYF.